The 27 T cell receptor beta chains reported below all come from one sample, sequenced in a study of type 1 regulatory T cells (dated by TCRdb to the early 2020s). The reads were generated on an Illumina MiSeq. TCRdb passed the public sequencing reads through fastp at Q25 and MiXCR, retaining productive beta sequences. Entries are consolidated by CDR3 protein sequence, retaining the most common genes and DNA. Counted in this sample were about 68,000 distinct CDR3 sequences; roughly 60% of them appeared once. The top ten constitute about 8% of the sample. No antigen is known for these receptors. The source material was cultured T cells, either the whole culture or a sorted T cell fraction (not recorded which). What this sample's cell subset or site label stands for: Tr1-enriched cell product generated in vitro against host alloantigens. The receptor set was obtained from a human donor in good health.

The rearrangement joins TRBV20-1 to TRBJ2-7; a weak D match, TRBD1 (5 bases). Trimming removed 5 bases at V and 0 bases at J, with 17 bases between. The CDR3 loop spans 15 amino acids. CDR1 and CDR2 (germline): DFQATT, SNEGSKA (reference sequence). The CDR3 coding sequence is TGCAGTGCTGGAACTCCCTCTGGGGCCTCCTACGAGCAGTACTTC. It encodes CSAGTPSGASYEQYF.

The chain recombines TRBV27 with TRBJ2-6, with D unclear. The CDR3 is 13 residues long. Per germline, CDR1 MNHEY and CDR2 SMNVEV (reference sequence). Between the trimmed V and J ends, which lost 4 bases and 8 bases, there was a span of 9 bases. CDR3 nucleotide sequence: TGTGCCAGCAGTTCGGGCTTGTCCAACGTCCTGACTTTC. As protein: CASSSGLSNVLTF.

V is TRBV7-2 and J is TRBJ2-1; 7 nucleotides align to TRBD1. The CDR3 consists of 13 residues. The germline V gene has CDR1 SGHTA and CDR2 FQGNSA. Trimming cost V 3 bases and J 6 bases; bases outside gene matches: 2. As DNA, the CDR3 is TGTGCCAGCAGCTTTAGGGGGCTCAATGAGCAGTTCTTC. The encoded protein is CASSFRGLNEQFF.

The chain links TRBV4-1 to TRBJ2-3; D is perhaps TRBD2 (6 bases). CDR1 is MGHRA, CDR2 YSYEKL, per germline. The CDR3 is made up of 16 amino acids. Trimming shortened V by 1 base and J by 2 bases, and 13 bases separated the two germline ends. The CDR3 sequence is CASSQGMRGDTDTQYF. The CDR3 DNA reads TGCGCCAGCAGCCAAGGAATGCGCGGGGACACAGATACGCAGTATTTT.

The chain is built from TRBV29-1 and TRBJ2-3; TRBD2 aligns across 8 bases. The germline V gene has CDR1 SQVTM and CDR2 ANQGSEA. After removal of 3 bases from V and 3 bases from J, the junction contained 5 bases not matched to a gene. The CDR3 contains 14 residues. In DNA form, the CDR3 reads TGCAGCGTTGATGGTAGCGGGACGACAGATACGCAGTATTTT. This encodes CSVDGSGTTDTQYF.

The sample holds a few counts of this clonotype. The CDR3: CASSIGLAGGPRTGELFF. CDR3 DNA: TGCGCCAGCAGCATCGGACTAGCGGGAGGGCCGCGTACCGGGGAGCTGTTTTTT. This chain joins TRBV5-1 and TRBJ2-2, with 15 bases aligning to TRBD2. The length of the CDR3 is 18 residues. Per the germline V gene, CDR1 is SGHRS and CDR2 is YFSETQ. The J segment lost 5 bases and the V segment lost 4 bases, leaving 9 bases of the junction unmatched.

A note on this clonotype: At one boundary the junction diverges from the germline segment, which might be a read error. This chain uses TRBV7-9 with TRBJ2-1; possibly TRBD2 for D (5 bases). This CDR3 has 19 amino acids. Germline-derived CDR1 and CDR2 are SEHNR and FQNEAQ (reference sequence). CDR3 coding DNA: TGTGCCAGCAGCTTTCCTTACGGGGTGGTAGTAAGGTCCTATAATGAGCAGTTCTTC. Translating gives CASSFPYGVVVRSYNEQFF. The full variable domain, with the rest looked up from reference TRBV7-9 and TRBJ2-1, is DTGVSQNPRHKITKRGQNVTFRCDPISEHNRLYWYRQTLGQGPEFLTYFQNEAQLEKSRLLSDRFSAERPKGSFSTLEIQRTEQGDSAMYLCASSFPYGVVVRSYNEQFFGPGTRLTVL.

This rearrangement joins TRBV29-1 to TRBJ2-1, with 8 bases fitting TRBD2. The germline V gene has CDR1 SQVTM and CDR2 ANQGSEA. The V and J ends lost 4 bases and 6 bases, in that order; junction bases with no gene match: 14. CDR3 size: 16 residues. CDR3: CSVGSERESLSNEQFF. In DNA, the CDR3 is TGCAGCGTTGGTTCGGAGCGGGAGTCCTTAAGCAATGAGCAGTTCTTC.

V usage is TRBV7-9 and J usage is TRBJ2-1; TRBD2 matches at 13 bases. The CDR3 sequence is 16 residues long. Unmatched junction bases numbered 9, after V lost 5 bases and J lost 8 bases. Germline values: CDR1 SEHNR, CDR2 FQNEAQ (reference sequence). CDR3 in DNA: TGTGCCAGCAGCCGTCCGGGACTAGCGGGATTTGATGAGCAGTTCTTC. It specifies CASSRPGLAGFDEQFF.

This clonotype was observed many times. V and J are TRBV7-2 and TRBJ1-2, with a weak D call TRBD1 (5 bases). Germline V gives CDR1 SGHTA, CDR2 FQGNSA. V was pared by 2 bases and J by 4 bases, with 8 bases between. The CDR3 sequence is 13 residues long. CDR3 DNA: TGTGCCAGCAGCTTAAGGACAAGCTATGGCTACACCTTC. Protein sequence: CASSLRTSYGYTF.

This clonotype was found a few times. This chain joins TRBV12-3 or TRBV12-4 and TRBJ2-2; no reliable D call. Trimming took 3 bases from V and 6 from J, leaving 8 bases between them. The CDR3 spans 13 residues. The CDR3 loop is CASSLSGPGELFF. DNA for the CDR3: TGTGCCAGCAGTTTGAGTGGCCCCGGGGAGCTGTTTTTT.

CDR3 coding DNA: TGCAGTGCTGAGGGGGACAGTCTATTTTTCCACAATGAGCAGTTCTTC. Residues: CSAEGDSLFFHNEQFF. The chain couples TRBV20-1 to TRBJ2-1, with 7 bases matching TRBD1. The germline V gene encodes CDR1 DFQATT and CDR2 SNEGSKA (reference sequence). V was pared by 5 bases and J by 5 bases, with 15 bases of the junction left unmatched. The CDR3 consists of 16 residues.

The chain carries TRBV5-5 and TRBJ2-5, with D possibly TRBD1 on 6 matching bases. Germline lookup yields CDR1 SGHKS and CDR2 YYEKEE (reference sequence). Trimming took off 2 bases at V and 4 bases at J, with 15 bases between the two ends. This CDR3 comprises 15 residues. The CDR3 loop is CASSFWTVSRETQYF. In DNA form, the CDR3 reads TGTGCCAGCAGCTTTTGGACAGTCAGTCGAGAGACCCAGTACTTC. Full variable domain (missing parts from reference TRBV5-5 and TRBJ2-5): DAGVTQSPTHLIKTRGQQVTLRCSPISGHKSVSWYQQVLGQGPQFIFQYYEKEERGRGNFPDRFSARQFPNYSSELNVNALLLGDSALYLCASSFWTVSRETQYFGPGTRLLVL.

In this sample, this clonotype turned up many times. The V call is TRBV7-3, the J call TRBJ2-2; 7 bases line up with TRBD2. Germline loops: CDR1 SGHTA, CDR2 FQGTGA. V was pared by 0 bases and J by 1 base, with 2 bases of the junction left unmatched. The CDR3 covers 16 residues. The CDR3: CASSLTWTRNTGELFF. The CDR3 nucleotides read TGTGCCAGCAGCTTAACGTGGACTAGGAACACCGGGGAGCTGTTTTTT.

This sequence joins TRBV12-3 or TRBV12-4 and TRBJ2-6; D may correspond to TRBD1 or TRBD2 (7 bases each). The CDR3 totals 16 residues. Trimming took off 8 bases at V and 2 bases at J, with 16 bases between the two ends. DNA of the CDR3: TGTGCCAGCGGAATCCAGGGGGGGGCTGGGGCCAACGTCCTGACTTTC. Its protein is CASGIQGGAGANVLTF.

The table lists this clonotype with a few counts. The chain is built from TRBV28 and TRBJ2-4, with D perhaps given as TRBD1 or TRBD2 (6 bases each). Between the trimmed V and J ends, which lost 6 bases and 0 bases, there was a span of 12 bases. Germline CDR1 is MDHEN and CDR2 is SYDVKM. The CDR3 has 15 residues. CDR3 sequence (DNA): TGTGCCAGCAGCGGGGGCGCGGGAGCCAAAAACATTCAGTACTTC. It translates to CASSGGAGAKNIQYF.

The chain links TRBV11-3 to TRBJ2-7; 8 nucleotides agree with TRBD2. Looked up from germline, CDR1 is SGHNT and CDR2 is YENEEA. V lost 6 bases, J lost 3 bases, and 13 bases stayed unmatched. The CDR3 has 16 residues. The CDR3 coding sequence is TGTGCCAGCAGGGAAGCACAGCGGGAGCCCCTCTACGAGCAGTACTTC. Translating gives CASREAQREPLYEQYF.

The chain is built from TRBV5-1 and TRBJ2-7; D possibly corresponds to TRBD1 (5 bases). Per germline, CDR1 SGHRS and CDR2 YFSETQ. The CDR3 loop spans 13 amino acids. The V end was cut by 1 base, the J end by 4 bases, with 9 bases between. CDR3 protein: CASSLRQGYEQYF. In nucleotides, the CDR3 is TGCGCCAGCAGCTTGAGGCAGGGATACGAGCAGTACTTC.

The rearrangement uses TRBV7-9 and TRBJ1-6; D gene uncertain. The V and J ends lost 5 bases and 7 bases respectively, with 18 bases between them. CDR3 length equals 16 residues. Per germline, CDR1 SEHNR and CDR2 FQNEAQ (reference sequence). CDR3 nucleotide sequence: TGTGCCAGCAGCCCCGATGGGAGAGGTCTGAATTCACCCCTCCACTTT. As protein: CASSPDGRGLNSPLHF.

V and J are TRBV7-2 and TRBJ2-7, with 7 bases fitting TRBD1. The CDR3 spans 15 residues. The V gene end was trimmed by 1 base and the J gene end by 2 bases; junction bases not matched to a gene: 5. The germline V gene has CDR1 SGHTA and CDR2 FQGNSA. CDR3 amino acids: CASSLGGQGAYEQYF. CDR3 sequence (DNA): TGTGCCAGCAGCTTAGGAGGGCAGGGGGCCTACGAGCAGTACTTC.

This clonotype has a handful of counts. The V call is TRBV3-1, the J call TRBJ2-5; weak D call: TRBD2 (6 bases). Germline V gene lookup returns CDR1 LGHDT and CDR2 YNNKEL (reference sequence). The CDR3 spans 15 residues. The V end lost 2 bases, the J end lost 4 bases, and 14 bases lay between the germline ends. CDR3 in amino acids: CASSQYFGRGETQYF. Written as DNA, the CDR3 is TGTGCCAGCAGCCAATATTTCGGGAGAGGAGAGACCCAGTACTTC.

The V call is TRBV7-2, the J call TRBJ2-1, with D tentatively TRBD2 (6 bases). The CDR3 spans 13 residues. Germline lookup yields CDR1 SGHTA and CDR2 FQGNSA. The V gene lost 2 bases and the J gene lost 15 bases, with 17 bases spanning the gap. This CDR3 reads CASSLNGTPFPFF. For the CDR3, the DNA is TGTGCCAGCAGCTTAAACGGGACTCCTTTTCCGTTCTTC.

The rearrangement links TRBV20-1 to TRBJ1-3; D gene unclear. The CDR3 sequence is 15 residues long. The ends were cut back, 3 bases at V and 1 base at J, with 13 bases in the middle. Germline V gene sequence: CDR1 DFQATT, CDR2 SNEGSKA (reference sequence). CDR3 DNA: TGCAGTGCTAGCGGGCACGCCGATTCTGGAAACACCATATATTTT. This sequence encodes CSASGHADSGNTIYF.

DNA of the CDR3: TGCGCCAGCAGCTTGAGGGGACAGTCTATCTACGAGCAGTACTTC. Encoded protein: CASSLRGQSIYEQYF. The chain couples TRBV5-1 to TRBJ2-7; 7 nucleotides align to TRBD1. The CDR3 runs to 15 residues. Germline loops: CDR1 SGHRS, CDR2 YFSETQ. With 1 base clipped from V and 3 bases from J, the junction kept 7 bases outside the gene matches.

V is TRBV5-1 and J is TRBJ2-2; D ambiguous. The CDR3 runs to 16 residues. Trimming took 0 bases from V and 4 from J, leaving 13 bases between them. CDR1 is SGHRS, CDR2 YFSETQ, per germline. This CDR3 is CASSLATHLSTGELFF. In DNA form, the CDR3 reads TGCGCCAGCAGCTTGGCGACTCATCTTAGCACCGGGGAGCTGTTTTTT.

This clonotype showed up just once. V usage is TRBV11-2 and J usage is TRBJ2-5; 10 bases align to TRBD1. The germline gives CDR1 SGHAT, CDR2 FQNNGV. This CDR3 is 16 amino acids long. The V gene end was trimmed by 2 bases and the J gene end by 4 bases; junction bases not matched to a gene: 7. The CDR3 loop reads CASSLLGQGGLETQYF. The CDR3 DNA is TGTGCCAGCAGCTTACTCGGACAGGGGGGACTAGAGACCCAGTACTTC.

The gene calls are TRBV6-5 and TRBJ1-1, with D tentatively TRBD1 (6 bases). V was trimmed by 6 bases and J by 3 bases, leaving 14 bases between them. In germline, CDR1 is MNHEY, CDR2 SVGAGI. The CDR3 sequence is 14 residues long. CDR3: CASRNRAPYTEAFF. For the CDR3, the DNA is TGTGCCAGCAGAAACAGGGCTCCCTACACTGAAGCTTTCTTT.